This passage covers 12 T cell receptor beta chains from one sample sequenced in a study of T cell responses to AZD1222 COVID-19 vaccine. The protocol was immunoSEQ multiplex PCR, while the TCRdb copy is restricted to in-frame clones and leaves out a portion. The sample includes 77,000 or so clones, 85% to 90% seen only once; the top ten take 30% to 35%. The sample in question was peripheral blood, obtained on day 0 of AZD1222 vaccination. Receptors were obtained from an adult in good health.

The V and J genes are TRBV5-1 and TRBJ1-4, with 7 bases fitting TRBD1. The CDR3 extends over 15 amino acids. V lost 0 bases to trimming and J lost 7 bases; unmatched junction nucleotides: 6. CDR1 and CDR2 from the germline V gene are SGHRS and YFSETQ. CDR3 residues: CASSLEGARIEKLFF. In nucleotides, the CDR3 is TGCGCCAGCAGCTTGGAGGGGGCGCGAATTGAAAAACTGTTTTTT.

This chain uses TRBV28 with TRBJ1-5, with 10 bases aligning to TRBD1. The CDR3 is 15 residues long. The germline V gene has CDR1 MDHEN and CDR2 SYDVKM. Germline trimming cut 6 bases from V and 2 bases from J; bases unmatched to any gene: 4. The CDR3 coding sequence is TGTGCCAGCAGCGACAGGGGGCCCGGCAATCAGCCCCAGCATTTT. Protein product: CASSDRGPGNQPQHF.

The rearrangement joins TRBV6-4 to TRBJ2-1, with 10 bases lining up with TRBD2. The CDR3 sequence is 15 residues long. The germline V gene has CDR1 MRHNA and CDR2 SNTAGT. V was clipped by 3 bases and J by 6 bases; unmatched bases: 5. The CDR3 nucleotides are TGTGCCAGCAGTGAAAGCGGGAGGGGGATCAATGAGCAGTTCTTC. Protein: CASSESGRGINEQFF.

In DNA form, the CDR3 reads TGTGCCAGCAGCCAAGTCTTCGGAGGGATCAATCAGCCCCAGCATTTT. As protein: CASSQVFGGINQPQHF. The gene calls are TRBV3-1 (or the pseudogene TRBV3-2) and TRBJ1-5; no firm D call. Trimming left V 1 base short and J 3 bases short, with 13 bases between. Germline V gene lookup returns CDR1 LGHDT and CDR2 YNNKEL (reference sequence). The CDR3 contains 16 residues.

V usage is TRBV21-1 and J usage is TRBJ2-7; no DNA check was done on the table's D call, TRBD2. TRBV21-1 is a pseudogene segment. This CDR3 spans 16 amino acids. For the CDR3, the DNA is TGTGCCAGCAGCAACCCACAGCGGGATCCCCGGGACGAGCAGTACTTC. It is translated as CASSNPQRDPRDEQYF.

The rearrangement uses TRBV3-1 (or the pseudogene TRBV3-2) and TRBJ2-2; 9 bases line up with TRBD2. V lost 2 bases and J lost 2; bases outside the gene matches: 0. The CDR3 length is 15 residues. Per germline, CDR1 LGHDT and CDR2 YNNKEL (reference sequence). CDR3 sequence: CASSQLAGNTGELFF. CDR3 in DNA: TGTGCCAGCAGCCAACTAGCGGGAAACACCGGGGAGCTGTTTTTT.

The rearrangement links TRBV4-1 to TRBJ2-1, with 9 nucleotides matching TRBD2. CDR1 is MGHRA, CDR2 YSYEKL, per germline. The CDR3 sequence is 17 residues long. J lost 5 bases, V lost 0 bases, and 8 bases had no gene match. The CDR3 region is CASSQDVALAGNNEQFF. The CDR3, as DNA: TGCGCCAGCAGCCAAGATGTGGCCCTAGCGGGAAACAATGAGCAGTTCTTC.

The gene calls are TRBV29-1 and TRBJ1-6; 8 bases map to TRBD1. V shed 6 bases, J shed 10 bases, and the junction held 8 bases outside the gene matches. The CDR3 is 13 amino acids. CDR1 SQVTM and CDR2 ANQGSEA come from the germline V gene. The chain's CDR3 is CSVGQGRDSPLHF. CDR3 bases: TGCAGCGTAGGACAGGGAAGGGACTCACCCCTCCACTTT.

The chain employs TRBV18 and TRBJ1-1, with a tentative D call TRBD1 (5 bases). The CDR3 is 14 residues long. Trimming took 2 bases from V and 2 from J, leaving 9 bases between them. CDR1 is KGHSH and CDR2 is LQKENI in the germline V gene. The CDR3 bases are TGTGCCAGCTCACCATCCACAGGTAACACTGAAGCTTTCTTT. Translated, it gives CASSPSTGNTEAFF.

The CDR3 bases are TGTGCCAGCAGTTCATCGCGGGGGGACCGTTGGTACTTC. Encoded protein: CASSSSRGDRWYF. The chain uses TRBV28 and TRBJ2-7; 8 bases agree with TRBD2. CDR1 and CDR2 from the germline V gene are MDHEN and SYDVKM. The CDR3 loop spans 13 amino acids. V was pared by 4 bases and J by 12 bases, with 11 bases of the junction left unmatched.

This clone was picked up a small number of times. The chain has TRBV6-5 and TRBJ2-1; 7 bases map to TRBD2. The germline V gene has CDR1 MNHEY and CDR2 SVGAGI. The V segment lost 6 bases and the J segment 0 bases; nucleotides outside the gene matches: 5. This CDR3 comprises 15 residues. CDR3 region: CASRQAGSSYNEQFF. Here the CDR3 DNA reads TGTGCCAGCAGGCAAGCGGGGAGCTCCTACAATGAGCAGTTCTTC.

The chain combines TRBV29-1 with TRBJ2-5; weak D call: TRBD1 (6 bases). Germline V gene data show CDR1 as SQVTM and CDR2 as ANQGSEA. The CDR3 length is 12 residues. Trimming removed 5 bases at V and 5 bases at J, with 12 bases between. CDR3 amino acids: CSVSRGGETQYF. CDR3 coding DNA: TGCAGCGTTTCCAGGGGTGGTGAGACCCAGTACTTC.